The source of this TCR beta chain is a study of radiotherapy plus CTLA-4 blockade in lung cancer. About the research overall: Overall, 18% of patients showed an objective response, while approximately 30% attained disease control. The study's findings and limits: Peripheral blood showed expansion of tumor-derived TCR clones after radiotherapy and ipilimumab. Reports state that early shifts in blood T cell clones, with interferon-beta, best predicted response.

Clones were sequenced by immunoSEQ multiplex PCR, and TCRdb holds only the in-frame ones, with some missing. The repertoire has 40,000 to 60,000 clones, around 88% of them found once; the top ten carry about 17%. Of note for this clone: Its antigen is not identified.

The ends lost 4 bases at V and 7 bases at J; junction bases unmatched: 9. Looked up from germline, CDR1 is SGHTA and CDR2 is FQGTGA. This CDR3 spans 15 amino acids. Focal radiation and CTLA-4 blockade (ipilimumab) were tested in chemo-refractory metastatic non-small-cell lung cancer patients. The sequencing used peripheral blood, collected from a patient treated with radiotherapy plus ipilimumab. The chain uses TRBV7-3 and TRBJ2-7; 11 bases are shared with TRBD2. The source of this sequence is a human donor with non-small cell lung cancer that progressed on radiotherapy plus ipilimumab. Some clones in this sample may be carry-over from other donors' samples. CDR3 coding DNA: TGTGCCAGCAGCTCCCGGGCACTAGCGGGGGAAGAGCAGTACTTC. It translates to CASSSRALAGEEQYF. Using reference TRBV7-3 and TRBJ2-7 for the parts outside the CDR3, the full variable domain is GAGVSQTPSNKVTEKGKYVELRCDPISGHTALYWYRQSLGQGPEFLIYFQGTGAADDSGLPNDRFFAVRPEGSVSTLKIQRTERGDSAVYLCASSSRALAGEEQYFGPGTRLTVT.